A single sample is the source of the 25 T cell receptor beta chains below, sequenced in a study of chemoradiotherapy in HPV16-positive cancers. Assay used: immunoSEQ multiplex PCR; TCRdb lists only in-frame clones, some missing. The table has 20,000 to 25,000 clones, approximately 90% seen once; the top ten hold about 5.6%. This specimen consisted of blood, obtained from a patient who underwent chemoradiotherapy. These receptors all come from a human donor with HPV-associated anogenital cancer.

CDR3 DNA sequence: TGTGCCACCAGCAGAGATAACTTGGGCGGGGGCACAGATACGCAGTATTTT. Its translation is CATSRDNLGGGTDTQYF. This chain connects TRBV15 to TRBJ2-3; D possibly corresponds to TRBD2 (6 bases). CDR3 length: 17 amino acids. V gave up 0 bases and J gave up 1 base, with 14 bases separating them. In germline, CDR1 is LNHNV, CDR2 YYDKDF (reference sequence).

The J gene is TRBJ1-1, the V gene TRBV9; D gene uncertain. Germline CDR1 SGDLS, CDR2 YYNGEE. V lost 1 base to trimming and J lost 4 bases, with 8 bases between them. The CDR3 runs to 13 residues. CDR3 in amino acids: CASSVSPGTEAFF. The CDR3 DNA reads TGTGCCAGCAGCGTATCCCCTGGCACTGAAGCTTTCTTT.

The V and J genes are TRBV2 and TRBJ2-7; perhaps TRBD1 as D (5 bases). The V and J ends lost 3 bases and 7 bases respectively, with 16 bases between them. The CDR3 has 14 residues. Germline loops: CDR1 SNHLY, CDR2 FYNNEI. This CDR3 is CASSEARVYVEQYV. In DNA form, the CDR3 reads TGTGCCAGCAGTGAGGCCAGGGTGTACGTGGAGCAGTACGTC.

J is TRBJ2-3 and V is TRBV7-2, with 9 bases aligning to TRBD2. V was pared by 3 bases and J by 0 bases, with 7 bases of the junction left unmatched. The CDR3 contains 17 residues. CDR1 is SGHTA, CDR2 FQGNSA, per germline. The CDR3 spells CASSLGTSFSSTDTQYF. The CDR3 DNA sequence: TGTGCCAGCAGCTTGGGGACTAGCTTTTCTAGCACAGATACGCAGTATTTT.

The CDR3 is CASSLAVTVTGELFF. The CDR3 DNA reads TGTGCCAGCAGCTTAGCGGTGACGGTCACCGGGGAGCTGTTTTTT. The chain carries TRBV7-8 and TRBJ2-2; D gene unclear. The CDR3 length is 15 residues. The V end was cut by 0 bases, the J end by 4 bases, with 9 bases between. Germline V gives CDR1 SGHVS, CDR2 FQNEAQ.

The CDR3 reads CASGLLRGGSVSEQFF. The CDR3 DNA sequence: TGTGCTAGTGGTTTGCTGCGGGGGGGCTCAGTCAGTGAGCAGTTCTTC. The J gene is TRBJ2-1, the V gene TRBV12-5; 9 bases match TRBD2. V shed 2 bases and J 9 bases; nucleotides not matched to a gene: 11. CDR1 is LGHNT and CDR2 is FRNRAP in the germline V gene. CDR3 length equals 16 residues.

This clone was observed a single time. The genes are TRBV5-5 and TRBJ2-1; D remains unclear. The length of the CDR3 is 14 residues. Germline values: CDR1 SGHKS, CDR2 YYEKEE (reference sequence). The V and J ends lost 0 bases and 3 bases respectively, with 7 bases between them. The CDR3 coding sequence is TGTGCCAGCAGCTTGGCCCCTAGCTACAATGAGCAGTTCTTC. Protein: CASSLAPSYNEQFF.

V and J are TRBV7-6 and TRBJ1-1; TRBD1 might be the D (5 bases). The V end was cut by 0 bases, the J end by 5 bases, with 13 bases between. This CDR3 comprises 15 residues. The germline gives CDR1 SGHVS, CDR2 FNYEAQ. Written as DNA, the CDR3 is TGTGCCAGCAGCTTAGCGCTGGGGGTAGATACTGAAGCTTTCTTT. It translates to CASSLALGVDTEAFF.

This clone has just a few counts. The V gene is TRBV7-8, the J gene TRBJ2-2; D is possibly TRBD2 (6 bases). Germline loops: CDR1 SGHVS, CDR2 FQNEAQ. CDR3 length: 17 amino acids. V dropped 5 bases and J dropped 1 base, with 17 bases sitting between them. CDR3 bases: TGTGCCAGCAGCGCCCCCGGGACTTCAAGGAACACCGGGGAGCTGTTTTTT. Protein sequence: CASSAPGTSRNTGELFF.

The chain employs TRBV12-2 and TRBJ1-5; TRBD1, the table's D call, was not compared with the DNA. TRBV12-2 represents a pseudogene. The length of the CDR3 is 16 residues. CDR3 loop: CASRHPTYRVHQPQHF. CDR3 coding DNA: TGTGCAAGTCGCCACCCCACTTACAGGGTGCATCAGCCCCAGCATTTT.

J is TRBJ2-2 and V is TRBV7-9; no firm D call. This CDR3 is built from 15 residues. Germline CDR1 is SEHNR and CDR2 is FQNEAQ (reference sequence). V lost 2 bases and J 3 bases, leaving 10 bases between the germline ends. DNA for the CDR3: TGTGCCAGCAGCTTACGGTCAGGAGACACCGGGGAGCTGTTTTTT. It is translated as CASSLRSGDTGELFF. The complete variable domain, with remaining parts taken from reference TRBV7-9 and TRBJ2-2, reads DTGVSQNPRHKITKRGQNVTFRCDPISEHNRLYWYRQTLGQGPEFLTYFQNEAQLEKSRLLSDRFSAERPKGSFSTLEIQRTEQGDSAMYLCASSLRSGDTGELFFGEGSRLTVL.

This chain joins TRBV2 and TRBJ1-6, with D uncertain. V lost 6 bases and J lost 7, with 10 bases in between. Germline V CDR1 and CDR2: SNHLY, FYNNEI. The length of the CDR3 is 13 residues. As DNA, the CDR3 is TGTGCCAGCAGAGGTACGGGAAATTCACCCCTCCACTTT. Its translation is CASRGTGNSPLHF.

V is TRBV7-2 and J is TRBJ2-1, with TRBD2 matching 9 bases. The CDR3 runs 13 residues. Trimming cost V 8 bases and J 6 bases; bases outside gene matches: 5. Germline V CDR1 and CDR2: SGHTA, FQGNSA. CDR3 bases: TGTGCCAGCCAGCGGGGGGACGGCAATGAGCAGTTCTTC. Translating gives CASQRGDGNEQFF.

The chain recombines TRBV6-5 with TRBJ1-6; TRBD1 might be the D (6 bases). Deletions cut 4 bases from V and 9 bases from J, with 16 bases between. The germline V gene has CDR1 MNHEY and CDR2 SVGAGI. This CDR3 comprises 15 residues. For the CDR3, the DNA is TGTGCCAGCAGTTTAGGGGGTGGCAGCGGTTCACCCCTCCACTTT. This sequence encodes CASSLGGGSGSPLHF.

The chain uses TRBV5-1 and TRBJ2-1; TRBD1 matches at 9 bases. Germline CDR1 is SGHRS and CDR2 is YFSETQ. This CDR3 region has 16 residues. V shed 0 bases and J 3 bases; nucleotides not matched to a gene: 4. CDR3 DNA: TGCGCCAGCAGCTTGGCCGACAGGGGGGACTACAATGAGCAGTTCTTC. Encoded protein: CASSLADRGDYNEQFF.

CDR3 nucleotides: TGTGCCAGCAGCTTATGGGGGGGTGAAAAACTGTTTTTT. Translated, it gives CASSLWGGEKLFF. The V gene is TRBV11-2, the J gene TRBJ1-4; TRBD1 is a possible D gene (5 bases). This CDR3 is 13 amino acids long. Germline loops: CDR1 SGHAT, CDR2 FQNNGV. V gave up 2 bases and J gave up 7 bases, with 8 bases separating them.

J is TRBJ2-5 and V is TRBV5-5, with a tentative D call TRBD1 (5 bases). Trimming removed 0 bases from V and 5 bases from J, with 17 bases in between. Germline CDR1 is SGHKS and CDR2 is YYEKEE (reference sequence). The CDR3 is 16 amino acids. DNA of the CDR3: TGTGCCAGCAGCTTGGATGGGCAGGGAAGACGGGAGACCCAGTACTTC. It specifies CASSLDGQGRRETQYF.

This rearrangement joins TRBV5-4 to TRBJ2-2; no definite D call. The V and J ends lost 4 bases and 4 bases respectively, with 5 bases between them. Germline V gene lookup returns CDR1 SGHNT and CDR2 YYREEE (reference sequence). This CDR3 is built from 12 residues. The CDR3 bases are TGTGCCAGCAGCCGGGCCACCGGGGAGCTGTTTTTT. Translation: CASSRATGELFF.

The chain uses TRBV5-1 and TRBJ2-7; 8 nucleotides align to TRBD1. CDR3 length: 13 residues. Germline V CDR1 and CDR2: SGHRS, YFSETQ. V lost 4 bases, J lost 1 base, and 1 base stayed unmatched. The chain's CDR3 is CASSRDRSYEQYF. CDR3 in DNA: TGCGCCAGCAGCCGGGACAGGTCCTACGAGCAGTACTTC.

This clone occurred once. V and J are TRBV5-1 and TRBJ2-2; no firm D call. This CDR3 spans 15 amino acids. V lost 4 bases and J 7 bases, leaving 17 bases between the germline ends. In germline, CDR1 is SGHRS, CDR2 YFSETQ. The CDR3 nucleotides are TGCGCCAGCAGCGTTTTTCGGGCTCAGGACGGGGAGCTGTTTTTT. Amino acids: CASSVFRAQDGELFF.

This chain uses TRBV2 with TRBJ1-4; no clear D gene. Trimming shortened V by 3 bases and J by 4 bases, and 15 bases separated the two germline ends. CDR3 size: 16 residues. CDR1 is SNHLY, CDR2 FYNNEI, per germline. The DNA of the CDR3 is TGTGCCAGCAGTGAGTCCGGGATGGTGGGTAATGAAAAACTGTTTTTT. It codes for CASSESGMVGNEKLFF.

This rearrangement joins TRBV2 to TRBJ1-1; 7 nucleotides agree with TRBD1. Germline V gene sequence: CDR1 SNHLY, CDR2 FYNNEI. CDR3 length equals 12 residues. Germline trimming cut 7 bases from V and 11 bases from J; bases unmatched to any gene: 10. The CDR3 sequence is CASTLEQGTAFF. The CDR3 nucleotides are TGTGCCAGCACACTTGAACAGGGGACGGCTTTCTTT. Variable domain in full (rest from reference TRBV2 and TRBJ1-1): EPEVTQTPSHQVTQMGQEVILRCVPISNHLYFYWYRQILGQKVEFLVSFYNNEISEKSEIFDDQFSVERPDGSNFTLKIRSTKLEDSAMYFCASTLEQGTAFFGQGTRLTVV.

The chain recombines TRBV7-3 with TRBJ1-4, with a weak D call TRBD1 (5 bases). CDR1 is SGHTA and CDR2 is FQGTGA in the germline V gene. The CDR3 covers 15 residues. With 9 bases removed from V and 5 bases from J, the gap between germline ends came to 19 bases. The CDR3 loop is CASGGDPGKNEKLFF. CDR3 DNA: TGTGCCAGTGGAGGGGACCCTGGAAAAAATGAAAAACTGTTTTTT.

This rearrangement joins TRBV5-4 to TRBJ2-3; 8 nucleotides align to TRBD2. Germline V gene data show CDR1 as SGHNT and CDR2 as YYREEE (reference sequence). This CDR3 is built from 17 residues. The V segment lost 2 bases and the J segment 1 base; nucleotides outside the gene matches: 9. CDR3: CASSLVAGGPGTDTQYF. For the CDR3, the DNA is TGTGCCAGCAGCTTAGTGGCGGGGGGCCCTGGCACAGATACGCAGTATTTT.

The DNA for the CDR3 is TGTGCCAGCAGCCCGATGATTAGCGGGGGGGTCAATGAGCAGTTCTTC. This translates into CASSPMISGGVNEQFF. This chain joins TRBV5-4 and TRBJ2-1, with 11 bases that match TRBD2. The germline V gene has CDR1 SGHNT and CDR2 YYREEE (reference sequence). The CDR3 is 16 residues long. Trimming cost V 4 bases and J 6 bases; bases outside gene matches: 9.